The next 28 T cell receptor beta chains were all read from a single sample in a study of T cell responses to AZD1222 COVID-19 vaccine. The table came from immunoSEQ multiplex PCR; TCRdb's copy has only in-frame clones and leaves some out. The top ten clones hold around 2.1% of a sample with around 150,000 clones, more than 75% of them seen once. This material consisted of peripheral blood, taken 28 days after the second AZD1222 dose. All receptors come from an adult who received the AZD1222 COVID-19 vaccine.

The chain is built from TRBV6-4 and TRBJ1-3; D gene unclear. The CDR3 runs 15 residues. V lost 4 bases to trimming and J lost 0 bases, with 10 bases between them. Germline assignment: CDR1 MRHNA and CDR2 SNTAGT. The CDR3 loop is CASSGGTRSGNTIYF. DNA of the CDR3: TGTGCCAGCAGTGGGGGTACCCGCTCTGGAAACACCATATATTTT.

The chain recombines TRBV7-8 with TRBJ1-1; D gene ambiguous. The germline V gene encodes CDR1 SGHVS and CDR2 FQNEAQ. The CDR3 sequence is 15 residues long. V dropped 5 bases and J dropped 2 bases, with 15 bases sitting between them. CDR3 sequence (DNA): TGTGCCAGCAGCACCAGCTTGCGGATAAACACTGAAGCTTTCTTT. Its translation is CASSTSLRINTEAFF. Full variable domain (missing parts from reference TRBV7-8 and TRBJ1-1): GAGVSQSPRYKVAKRGQDVALRCDPISGHVSLFWYQQALGQGPEFLTYFQNEAQLDKSGLPSDRFFAERPEGSVSTLKIQRTQQEDSAVYLCASSTSLRINTEAFFGQGTRLTVV.

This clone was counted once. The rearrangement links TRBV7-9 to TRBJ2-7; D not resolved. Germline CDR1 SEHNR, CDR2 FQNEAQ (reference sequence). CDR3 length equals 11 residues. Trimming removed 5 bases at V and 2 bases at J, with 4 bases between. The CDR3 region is CASSTTYEQYF. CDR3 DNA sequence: TGTGCCAGCAGCACAACCTACGAGCAGTACTTC.

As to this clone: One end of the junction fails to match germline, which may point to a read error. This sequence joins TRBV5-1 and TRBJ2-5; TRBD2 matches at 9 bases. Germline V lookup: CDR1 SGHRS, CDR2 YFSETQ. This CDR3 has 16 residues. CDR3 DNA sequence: TGCGCCAGCAGTTTGGCGGGAGGGACCTTACAAGAGACCCAGTACTTC. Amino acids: CASSLAGGTLQETQYF.

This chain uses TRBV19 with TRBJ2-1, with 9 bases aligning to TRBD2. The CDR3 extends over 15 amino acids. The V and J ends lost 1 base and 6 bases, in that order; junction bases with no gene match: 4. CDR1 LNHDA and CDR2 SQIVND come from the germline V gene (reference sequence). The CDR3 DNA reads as TGTGCCAGTAGTATAGTAGCGGGAGTATCCAATGAGCAGTTCTTC. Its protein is CASSIVAGVSNEQFF.

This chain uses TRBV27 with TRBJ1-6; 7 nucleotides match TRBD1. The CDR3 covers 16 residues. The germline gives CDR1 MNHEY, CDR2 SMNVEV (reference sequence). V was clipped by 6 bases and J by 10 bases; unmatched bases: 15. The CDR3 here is CASSRIVTGAWSPLHF. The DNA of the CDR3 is TGTGCCAGCAGCAGAATAGTCACAGGGGCTTGGTCACCCCTCCACTTT.

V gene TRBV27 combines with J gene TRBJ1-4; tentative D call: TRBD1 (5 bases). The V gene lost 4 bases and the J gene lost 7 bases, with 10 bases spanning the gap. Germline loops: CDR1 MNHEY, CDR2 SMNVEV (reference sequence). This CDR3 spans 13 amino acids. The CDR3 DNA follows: TGTGCCAGCAGTTCGACAAGGGGTGAAAAACTGTTTTTT. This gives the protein CASSSTRGEKLFF.

This CDR3 is CASSLSPFRDRGEKLFF. The CDR3 DNA sequence: TGTGCCAGCAGTCTGTCCCCATTCCGGGACAGGGGTGAAAAACTGTTTTTT. J is TRBJ1-4 and V is TRBV27; TRBD1 matches 10 bases. The V and J ends lost 5 bases and 7 bases, in that order; junction bases with no gene match: 13. CDR3 size: 17 residues. Per germline, CDR1 MNHEY and CDR2 SMNVEV (reference sequence).

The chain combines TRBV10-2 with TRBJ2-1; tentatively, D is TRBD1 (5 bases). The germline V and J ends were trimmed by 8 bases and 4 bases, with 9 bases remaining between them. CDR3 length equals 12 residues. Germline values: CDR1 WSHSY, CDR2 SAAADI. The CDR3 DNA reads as TGCGCCAGCTGGGGCGGATACAATGAGCAGTTCTTC. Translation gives CASWGGYNEQFF.

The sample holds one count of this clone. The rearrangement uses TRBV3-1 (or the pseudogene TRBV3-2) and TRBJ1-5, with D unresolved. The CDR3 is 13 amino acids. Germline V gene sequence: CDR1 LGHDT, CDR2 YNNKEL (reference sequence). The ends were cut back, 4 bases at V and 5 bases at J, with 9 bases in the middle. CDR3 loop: CASSLVPDQPQHF. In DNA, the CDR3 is TGTGCCAGCAGCCTTGTGCCGGATCAGCCCCAGCATTTT.

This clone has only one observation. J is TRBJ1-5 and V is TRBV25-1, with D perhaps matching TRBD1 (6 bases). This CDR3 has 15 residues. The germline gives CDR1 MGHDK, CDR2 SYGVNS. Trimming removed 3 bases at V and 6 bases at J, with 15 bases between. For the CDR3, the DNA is TGTGCCAGCAGTGAGGGAACAGGGTCGAGTCAGCCCCAGCATTTT. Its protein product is CASSEGTGSSQPQHF.

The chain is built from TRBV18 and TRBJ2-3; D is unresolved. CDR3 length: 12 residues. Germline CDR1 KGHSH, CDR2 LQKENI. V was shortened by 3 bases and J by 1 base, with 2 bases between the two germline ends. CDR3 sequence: CASSPRTDTQYF. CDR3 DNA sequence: TGTGCCAGCTCACCCCGCACAGATACGCAGTATTTT.

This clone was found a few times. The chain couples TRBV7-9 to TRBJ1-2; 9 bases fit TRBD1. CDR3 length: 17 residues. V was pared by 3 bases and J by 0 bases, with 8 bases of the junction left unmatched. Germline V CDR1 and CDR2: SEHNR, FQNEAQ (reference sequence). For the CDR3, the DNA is TGTGCCAGCAGCTTGAAGGGGACAGGGAGAGCTAACTATGGCTACACCTTC. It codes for CASSLKGTGRANYGYTF.

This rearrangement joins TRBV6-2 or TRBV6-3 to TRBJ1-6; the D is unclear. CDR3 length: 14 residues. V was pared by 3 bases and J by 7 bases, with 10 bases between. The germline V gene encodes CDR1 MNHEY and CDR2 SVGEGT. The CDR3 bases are TGTGCCAGCAGTTATCCGACCGGCAATTCACCCCTCCACTTT. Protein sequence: CASSYPTGNSPLHF.

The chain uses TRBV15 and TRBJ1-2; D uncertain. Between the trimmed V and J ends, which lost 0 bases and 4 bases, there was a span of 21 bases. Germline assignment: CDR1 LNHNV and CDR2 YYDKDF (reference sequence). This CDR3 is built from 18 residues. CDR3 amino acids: CATSRDWSPASGPYGYTF. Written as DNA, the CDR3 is TGTGCCACCAGCAGAGATTGGTCGCCGGCTTCGGGTCCCTATGGCTACACCTTC.

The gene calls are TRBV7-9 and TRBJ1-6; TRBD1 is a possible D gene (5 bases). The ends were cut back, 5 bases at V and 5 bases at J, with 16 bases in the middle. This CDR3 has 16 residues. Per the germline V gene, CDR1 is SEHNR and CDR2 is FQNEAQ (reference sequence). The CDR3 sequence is CASSLGGDTDNSPLHF. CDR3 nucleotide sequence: TGTGCCAGCAGCCTCGGGGGGGATACAGATAATTCACCCCTCCACTTT.

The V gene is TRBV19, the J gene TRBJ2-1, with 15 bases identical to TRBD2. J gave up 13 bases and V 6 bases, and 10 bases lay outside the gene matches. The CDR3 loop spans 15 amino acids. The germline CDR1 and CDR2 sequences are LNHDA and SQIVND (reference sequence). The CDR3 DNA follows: TGTGCCAGTAGGCTGGGACTAGCGGGGGGAGGACAACAGTTCTTC. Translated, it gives CASRLGLAGGGQQFF.

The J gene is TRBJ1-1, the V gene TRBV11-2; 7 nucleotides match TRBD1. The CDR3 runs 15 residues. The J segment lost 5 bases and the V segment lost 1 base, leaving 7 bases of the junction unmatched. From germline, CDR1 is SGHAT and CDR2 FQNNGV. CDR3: CASSLVGTVGTEAFF. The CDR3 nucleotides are TGTGCCAGCAGCTTAGTTGGGACAGTGGGGACTGAAGCTTTCTTT.

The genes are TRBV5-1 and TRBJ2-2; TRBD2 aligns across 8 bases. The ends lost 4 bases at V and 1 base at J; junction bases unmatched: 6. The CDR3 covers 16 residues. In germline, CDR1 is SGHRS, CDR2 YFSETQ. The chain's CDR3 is CASSPTAGVNTGELFF. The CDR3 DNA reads TGCGCCAGCAGCCCCACAGCGGGGGTGAACACCGGGGAGCTGTTTTTT. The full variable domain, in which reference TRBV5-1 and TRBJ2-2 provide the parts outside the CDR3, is KAGVTQTPRYLIKTRGQQVTLSCSPISGHRSVSWYQQTPGQGLQFLFEYFSETQRNKGNFPGRFSGRQFSNSRSEMNVSTLELGDSALYLCASSPTAGVNTGELFFGEGSRLTVL.

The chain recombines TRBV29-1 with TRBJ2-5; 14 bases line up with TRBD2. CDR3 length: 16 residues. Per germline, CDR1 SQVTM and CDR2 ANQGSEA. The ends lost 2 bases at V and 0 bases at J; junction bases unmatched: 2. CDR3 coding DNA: TGCAGCGTTGAAAGACTAGCGGGAGGGGACCAAGAGACCCAGTACTTC. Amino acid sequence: CSVERLAGGDQETQYF.

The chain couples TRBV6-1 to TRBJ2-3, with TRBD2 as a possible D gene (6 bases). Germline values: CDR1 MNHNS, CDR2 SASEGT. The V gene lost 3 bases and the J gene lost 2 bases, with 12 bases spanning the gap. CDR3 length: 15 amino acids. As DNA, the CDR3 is TGTGCCAGCAGTGACCGGGGGTACCACACAGATACGCAGTATTTT. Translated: CASSDRGYHTDTQYF.

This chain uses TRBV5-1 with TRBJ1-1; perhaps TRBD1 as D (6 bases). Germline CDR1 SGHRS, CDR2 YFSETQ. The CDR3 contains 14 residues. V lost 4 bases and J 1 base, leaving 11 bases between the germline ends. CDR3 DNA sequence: TGCGCCAGCAGCCTATTGACAGGGAACACTGAAGCTTTCTTT. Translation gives CASSLLTGNTEAFF.

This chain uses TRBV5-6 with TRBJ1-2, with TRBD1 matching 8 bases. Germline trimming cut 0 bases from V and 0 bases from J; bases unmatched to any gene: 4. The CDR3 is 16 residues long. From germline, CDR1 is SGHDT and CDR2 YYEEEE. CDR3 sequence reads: CASSLVGTGSNYGYTF. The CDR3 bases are TGTGCCAGCAGCTTGGTCGGGACAGGATCTAACTATGGCTACACCTTC. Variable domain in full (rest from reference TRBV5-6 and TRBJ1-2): DAGVTQSPTHLIKTRGQQVTLRCSPKSGHDTVSWYQQALGQGPQFIFQYYEEEERQRGNFPDRFSGHQFPNYSSELNVNALLLGDSALYLCASSLVGTGSNYGYTFGSGTRLTVV.

The CDR3 region is CASSPGWNSGNTIYF. CDR3 sequence (DNA): TGTGCCAGCAGTCCGGGGTGGAACTCTGGAAACACCATATATTTT. The chain links TRBV6-5 to TRBJ1-3; D is uncertain. This CDR3 has 15 amino acids. Germline V gives CDR1 MNHEY, CDR2 SVGAGI. V was trimmed by 5 bases and J by 0 bases, leaving 11 bases between them.

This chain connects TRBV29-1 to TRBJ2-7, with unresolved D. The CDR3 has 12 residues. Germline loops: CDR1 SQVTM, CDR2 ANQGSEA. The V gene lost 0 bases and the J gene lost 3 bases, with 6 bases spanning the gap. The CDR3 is CSVEEMGYEQYF. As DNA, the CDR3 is TGCAGCGTTGAAGAGATGGGCTACGAGCAGTACTTC.

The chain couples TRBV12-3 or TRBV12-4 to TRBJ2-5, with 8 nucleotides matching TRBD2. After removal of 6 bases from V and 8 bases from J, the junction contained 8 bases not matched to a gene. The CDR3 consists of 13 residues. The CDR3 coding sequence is TGTGCCAGCAGCCCGGGGGGGGTGGCAACCCAGTACTTC. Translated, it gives CASSPGGVATQYF.

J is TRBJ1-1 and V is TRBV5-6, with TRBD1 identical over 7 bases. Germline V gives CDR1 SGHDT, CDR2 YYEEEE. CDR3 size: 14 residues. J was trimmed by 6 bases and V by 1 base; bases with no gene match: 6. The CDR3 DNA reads TGTGCCAGCAGCTTGAAACAGGGGCGGGCTGAAGCTTTCTTT. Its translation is CASSLKQGRAEAFF. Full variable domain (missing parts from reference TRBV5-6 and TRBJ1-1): DAGVTQSPTHLIKTRGQQVTLRCSPKSGHDTVSWYQQALGQGPQFIFQYYEEEERQRGNFPDRFSGHQFPNYSSELNVNALLLGDSALYLCASSLKQGRAEAFFGQGTRLTVV.

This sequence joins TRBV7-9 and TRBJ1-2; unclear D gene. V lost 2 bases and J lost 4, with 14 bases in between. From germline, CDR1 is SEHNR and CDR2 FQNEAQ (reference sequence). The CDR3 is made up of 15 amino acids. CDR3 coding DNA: TGTGCCAGCAGCTTAAGTCTTAGGGTCGGCTATGGCTACACCTTC. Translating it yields CASSLSLRVGYGYTF.